These T cell receptor beta chains were read from a single sample in a study of human T cells and chemical hapten exposure. TCRdb reprocessed the RACE reads with MiXCR, giving one entry per CDR3 protein. The sample has 250,000 or so distinct CDR3 sequences, about 7.7% seen once. Sequenced material: whole blood, taken in connection with sensitization to the hapten diphenylcyclopropenone (DPC). These receptors were collected from a young man with alopecia areata. Some clones in this sample may be carry-over from other donors' samples. The conserved cysteine and the conserved F or W are not part of the CDR3 here.

v_gene	j_gene	CDR3aa
TRBV4-2	TRBJ2-2	ASSRGGAYTGELF
TRBV20-1	TRBJ1-4	SARAPRTGTNEKLF
TRBV5-1	TRBJ2-1	ASTPGQGNYNEQF
TRBV12-3/TRBV12-4	TRBJ2-7	ASSLEGGTYEQY
TRBV12-3/TRBV12-4	TRBJ1-2	ASSSFRSFYGYT
TRBV6-6	TRBJ1-4	ATSQGRGEKLF
TRBV9	TRBJ2-3	ASSTILTSGGAGTQY
TRBV4-3	TRBJ1-3	ASSQVSGNTIY
TRBV7-2	TRBJ2-5	ASSLAGLQQETQY
TRBV28	TRBJ2-2	ASSRVEDTNTGELF
TRBV27	TRBJ1-1	ASSPPGRVNTEAF
TRBV5-1	TRBJ2-2	ASSRGLSPTGELF
TRBV7-9	TRBJ2-2	ASSSTFGTGELF
TRBV11-2	TRBJ1-6	ASSGRGQDNSPLH
TRBV28	TRBJ1-5	ASSLTGGPYQPQH
TRBV5-1	TRBJ2-1	ASSSKIRDVQF
TRBV11-3	TRBJ2-1	ASSVNYNEQF
TRBV7-9	TRBJ2-3	ASSLGPGITDTQY
TRBV3-1	TRBJ2-3	ASSLRGAYTDTQY
TRBV27	TRBJ2-1	ASTPGEYRLDEQF
TRBV9	TRBJ2-3	ASSVVGPGSGDTQY
TRBV6-5	TRBJ1-1	ASRQLNTEAF
TRBV2	TRBJ2-7	ASSEAGRSSYEQY
TRBV10-3	TRBJ2-7	AISEGSDRALYEQY
TRBV4-1	TRBJ2-1	ASSQGDSYNEQF
TRBV10-3	TRBJ2-3	AIREDRGSTDTQY
TRBV27	TRBJ2-5	ASRRGETQY
TRBV29-1	TRBJ2-7	SVDDRESPYEQY
TRBV12-3/TRBV12-4	TRBJ2-1	ASSSRRDSRQF
TRBV15	TRBJ1-1	ATSSGTLNTEAF
TRBV6-9	TRBJ1-2	ASSSRGVGYGYT
TRBV4-3	TRBJ1-6	ASRRGGGSPLH
TRBV28	TRBJ2-7	ASSLLRGTPNYEQY
TRBV7-9	TRBJ1-1	ASSLPTGGRAEAF
TRBV25-1	TRBJ2-1	ASSEFSGLSYNEQF
TRBV6-2/TRBV6-3	TRBJ2-5	ASSRTSVNQETQY
TRBV11-2	TRBJ1-1	ASSLGRDRVAF
TRBV5-1	TRBJ1-5	ASSSGTGGSQPQH
TRBV20-1	TRBJ1-1	SASYTGEDEAF
TRBV28	TRBJ1-2	ASSSGTGGNYGYT
TRBV6-2/TRBV6-3	TRBJ2-1	ASSSLAGEQF
TRBV4-3	TRBJ2-1	ASSQAIGGAYEQF
TRBV2	TRBJ1-2	ASTNTANYGYT
TRBV12-5	TRBJ1-5	ASGLIQPRH
TRBV5-4	TRBJ2-7	ASSLAGTILYEQY
TRBV9	TRBJ2-1	ASSHSPGQGSYNEQF
TRBV11-2	TRBJ2-7	ASSRIRTGTASYEQY
TRBV12-3/TRBV12-4	TRBJ2-2	ASSLQSSTGELF
TRBV19	TRBJ2-7	ASSTGRNSYEQY
TRBV9	TRBJ1-6	ASSFRSSYNSPLH
TRBV2	TRBJ1-6	ASRKVTDYNSPLH
TRBV24-1	TRBJ2-3	ATSDLKRGSTDTQY
TRBV7-9	TRBJ1-1	ASSLGQGGGTEAF
TRBV7-6	TRBJ1-1	ASSLARGSKVNTEAF
TRBV7-9	TRBJ2-1	ASSLAYPSSNNEQF
TRBV19	TRBJ2-3	ASSIKRGGTDTQY
TRBV4-2	TRBJ1-2	ASSQGDGYT
TRBV12-3/TRBV12-4	TRBJ2-3	ASTTLAGGTDTQY
TRBV4-3	TRBJ1-1	ASSQDWAGLNTEAF
TRBV12-3/TRBV12-4	TRBJ2-3	ATFPPSGARGIDTQY